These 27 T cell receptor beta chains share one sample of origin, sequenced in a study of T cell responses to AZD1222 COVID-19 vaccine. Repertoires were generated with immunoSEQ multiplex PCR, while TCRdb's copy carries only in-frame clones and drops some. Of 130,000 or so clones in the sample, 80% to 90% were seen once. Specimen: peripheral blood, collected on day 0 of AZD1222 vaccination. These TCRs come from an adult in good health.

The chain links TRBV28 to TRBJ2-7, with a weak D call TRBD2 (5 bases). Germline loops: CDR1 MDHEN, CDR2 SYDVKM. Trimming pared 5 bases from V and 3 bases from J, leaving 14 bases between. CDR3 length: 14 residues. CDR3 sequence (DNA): TGTGCCAGCAGTCCCCCGGCGGGCGGCTACGAGCAGTACTTC. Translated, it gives CASSPPAGGYEQYF.

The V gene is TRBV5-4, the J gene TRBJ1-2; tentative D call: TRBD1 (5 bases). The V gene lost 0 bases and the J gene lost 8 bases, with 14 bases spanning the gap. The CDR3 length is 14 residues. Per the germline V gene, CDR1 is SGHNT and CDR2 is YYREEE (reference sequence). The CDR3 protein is CASSLEAGPLGYTF. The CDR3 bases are TGTGCCAGCAGCTTGGAGGCAGGGCCCTTAGGCTACACCTTC.

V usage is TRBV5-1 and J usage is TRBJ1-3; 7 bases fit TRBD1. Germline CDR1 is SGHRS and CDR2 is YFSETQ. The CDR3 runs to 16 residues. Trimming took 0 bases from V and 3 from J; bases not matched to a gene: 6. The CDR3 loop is CASSLAGTVGGNTIYF. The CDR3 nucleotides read TGCGCCAGCAGCTTGGCCGGGACAGTCGGTGGAAACACCATATATTTT.

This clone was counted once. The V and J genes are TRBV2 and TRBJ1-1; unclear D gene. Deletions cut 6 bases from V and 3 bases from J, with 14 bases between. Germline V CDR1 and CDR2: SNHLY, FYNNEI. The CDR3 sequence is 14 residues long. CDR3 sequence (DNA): TGTGCCAGCAGCCCCACCTCCTCGGACACTGAAGCTTTCTTT. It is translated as CASSPTSSDTEAFF.

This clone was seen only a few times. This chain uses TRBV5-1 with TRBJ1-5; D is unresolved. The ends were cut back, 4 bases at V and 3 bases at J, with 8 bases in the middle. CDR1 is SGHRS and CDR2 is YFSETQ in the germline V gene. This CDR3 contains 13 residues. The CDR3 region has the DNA TGCGCCAGCAGCCAAGGAACCAATCAGCCCCAGCATTTT. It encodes CASSQGTNQPQHF.

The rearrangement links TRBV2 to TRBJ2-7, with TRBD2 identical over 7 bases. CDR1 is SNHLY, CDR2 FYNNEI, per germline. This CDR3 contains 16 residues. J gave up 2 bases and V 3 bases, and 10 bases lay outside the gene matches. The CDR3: CASSDLLAAGAYEQYF. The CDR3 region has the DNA TGTGCCAGCAGTGATCTTTTAGCGGCGGGGGCCTACGAGCAGTACTTC.

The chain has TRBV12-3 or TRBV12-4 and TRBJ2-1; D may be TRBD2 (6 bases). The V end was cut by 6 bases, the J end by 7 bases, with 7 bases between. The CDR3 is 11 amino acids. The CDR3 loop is CASRGGNEQFF. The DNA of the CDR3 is TGTGCCAGCAGGGGGGGAAATGAGCAGTTCTTC.

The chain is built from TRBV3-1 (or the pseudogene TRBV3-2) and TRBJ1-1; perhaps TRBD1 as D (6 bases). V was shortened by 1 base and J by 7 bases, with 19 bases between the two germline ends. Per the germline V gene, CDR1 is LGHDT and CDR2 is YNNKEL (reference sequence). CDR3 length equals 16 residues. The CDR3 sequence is CASSQGGSQGSSEAFF. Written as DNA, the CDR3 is TGTGCCAGCAGCCAAGGAGGTTCACAGGGTAGTAGTGAAGCTTTCTTT.

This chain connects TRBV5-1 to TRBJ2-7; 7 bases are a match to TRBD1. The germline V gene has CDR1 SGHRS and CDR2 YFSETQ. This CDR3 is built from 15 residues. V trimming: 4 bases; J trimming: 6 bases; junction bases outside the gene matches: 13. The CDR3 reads CASSPFRQGSGEQYF. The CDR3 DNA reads TGCGCCAGCAGCCCGTTCCGACAGGGTTCAGGCGAGCAGTACTTC.

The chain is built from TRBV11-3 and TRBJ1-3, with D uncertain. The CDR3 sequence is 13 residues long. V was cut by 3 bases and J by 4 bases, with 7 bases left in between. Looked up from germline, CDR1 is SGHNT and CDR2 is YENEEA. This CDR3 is CASSFKTGNTIYF. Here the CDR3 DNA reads TGTGCCAGCAGCTTTAAAACCGGAAACACCATATATTTT.

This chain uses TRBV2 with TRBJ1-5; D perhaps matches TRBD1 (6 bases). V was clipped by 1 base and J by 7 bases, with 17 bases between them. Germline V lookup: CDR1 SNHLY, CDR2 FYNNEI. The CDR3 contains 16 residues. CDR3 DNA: TGTGCCAGCAGTGAAGAGACAGGATTAACGTTACAGCCCCAGCATTTT. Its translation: CASSEETGLTLQPQHF.

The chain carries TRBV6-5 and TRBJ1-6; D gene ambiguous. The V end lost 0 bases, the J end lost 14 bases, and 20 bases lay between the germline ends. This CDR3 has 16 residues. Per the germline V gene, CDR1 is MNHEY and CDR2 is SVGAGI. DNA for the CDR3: TGTGCCAGCAGTTACTCGAACACTCCCCCCCTAGGGTCCCTCCACTTT. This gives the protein CASSYSNTPPLGSLHF.

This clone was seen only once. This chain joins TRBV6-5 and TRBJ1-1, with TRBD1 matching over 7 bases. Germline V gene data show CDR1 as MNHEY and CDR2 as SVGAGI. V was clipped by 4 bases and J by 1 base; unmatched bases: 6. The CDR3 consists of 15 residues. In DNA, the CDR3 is TGTGCCAGCAGTTCTTCCTACAGGGGGAACACTGAAGCTTTCTTT. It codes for CASSSSYRGNTEAFF.

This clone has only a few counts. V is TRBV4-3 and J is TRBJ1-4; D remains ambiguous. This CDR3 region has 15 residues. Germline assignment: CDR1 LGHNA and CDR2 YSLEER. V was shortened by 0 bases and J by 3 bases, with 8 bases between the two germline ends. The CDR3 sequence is CASSQDYQANEKLFF. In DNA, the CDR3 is TGCGCCAGCAGCCAAGATTACCAGGCTAATGAAAAACTGTTTTTT.

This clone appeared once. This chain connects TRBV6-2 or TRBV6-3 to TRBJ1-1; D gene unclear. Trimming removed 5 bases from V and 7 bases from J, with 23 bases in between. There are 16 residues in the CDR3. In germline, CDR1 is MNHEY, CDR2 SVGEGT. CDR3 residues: CASSDRRAELWGEAFF. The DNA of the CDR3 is TGTGCCAGCAGTGATCGTAGGGCAGAACTATGGGGTGAAGCTTTCTTT.

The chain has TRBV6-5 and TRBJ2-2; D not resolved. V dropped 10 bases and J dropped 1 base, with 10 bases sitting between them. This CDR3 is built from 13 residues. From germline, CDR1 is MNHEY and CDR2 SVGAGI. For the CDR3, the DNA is TGTGCCACGTCCCGACAGAACACCGGGGAGCTGTTTTTT. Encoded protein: CATSRQNTGELFF.

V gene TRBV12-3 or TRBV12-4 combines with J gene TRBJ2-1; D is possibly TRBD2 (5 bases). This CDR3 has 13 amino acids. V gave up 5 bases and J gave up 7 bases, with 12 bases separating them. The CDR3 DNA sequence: TGTGCCAGCAGTCAGGTTCCGGGGAATGAGCAGTTCTTC. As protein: CASSQVPGNEQFF.

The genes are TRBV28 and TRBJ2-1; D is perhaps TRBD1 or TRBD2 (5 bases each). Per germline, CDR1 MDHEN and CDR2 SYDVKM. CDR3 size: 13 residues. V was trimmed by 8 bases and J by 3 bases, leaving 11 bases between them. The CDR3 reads CASSLRGYNEQFF. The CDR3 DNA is TGTGCCAGCTCCCTGAGGGGCTACAATGAGCAGTTCTTC.

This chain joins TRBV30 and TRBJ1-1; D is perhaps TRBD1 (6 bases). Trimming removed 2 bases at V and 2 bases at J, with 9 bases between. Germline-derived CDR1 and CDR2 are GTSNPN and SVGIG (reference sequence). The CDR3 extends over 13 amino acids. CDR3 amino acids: CAWSPTGNTEAFF. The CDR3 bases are TGTGCCTGGAGTCCGACAGGTAACACTGAAGCTTTCTTT.

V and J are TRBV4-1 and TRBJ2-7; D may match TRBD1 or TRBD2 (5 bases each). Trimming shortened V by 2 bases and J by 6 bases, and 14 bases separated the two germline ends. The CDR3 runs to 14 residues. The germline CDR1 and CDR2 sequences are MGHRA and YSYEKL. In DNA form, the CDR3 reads TGCGCCAGCAGCCAACAAGACAGAGGGCTCGAGCAGTACTTC. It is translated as CASSQQDRGLEQYF.

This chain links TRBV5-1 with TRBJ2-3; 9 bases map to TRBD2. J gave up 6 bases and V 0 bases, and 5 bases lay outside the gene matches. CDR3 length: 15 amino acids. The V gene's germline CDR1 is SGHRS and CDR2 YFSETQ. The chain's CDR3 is CASSLAAGGLDTQYF. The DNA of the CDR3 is TGCGCCAGCAGCTTGGCTGCGGGGGGGTTGGATACGCAGTATTTT. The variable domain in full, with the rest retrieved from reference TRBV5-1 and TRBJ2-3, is KAGVTQTPRYLIKTRGQQVTLSCSPISGHRSVSWYQQTPGQGLQFLFEYFSETQRNKGNFPGRFSGRQFSNSRSEMNVSTLELGDSALYLCASSLAAGGLDTQYFGPGTRLTVL.

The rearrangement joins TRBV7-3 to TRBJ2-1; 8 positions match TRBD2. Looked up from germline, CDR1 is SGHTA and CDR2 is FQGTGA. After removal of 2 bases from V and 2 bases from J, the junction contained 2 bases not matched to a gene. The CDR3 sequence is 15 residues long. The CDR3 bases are TGTGCCAGCAGCTTAGAGCGGGGGCCCTACAATGAGCAGTTCTTC. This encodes CASSLERGPYNEQFF.

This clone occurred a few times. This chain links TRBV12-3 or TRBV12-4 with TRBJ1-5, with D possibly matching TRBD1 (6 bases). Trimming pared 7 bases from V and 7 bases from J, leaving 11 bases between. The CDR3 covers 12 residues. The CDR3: CASIGQYQPQHF. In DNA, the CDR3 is TGTGCCAGCATCGGACAGTACCAGCCCCAGCATTTT.

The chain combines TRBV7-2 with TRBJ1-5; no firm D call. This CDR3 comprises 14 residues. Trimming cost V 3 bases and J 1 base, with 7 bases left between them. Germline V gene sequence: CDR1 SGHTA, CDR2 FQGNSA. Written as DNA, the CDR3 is TGTGCCAGCAGCTTCGCAATAAGCAATCAGCCCCAGCATTTT. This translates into CASSFAISNQPQHF.

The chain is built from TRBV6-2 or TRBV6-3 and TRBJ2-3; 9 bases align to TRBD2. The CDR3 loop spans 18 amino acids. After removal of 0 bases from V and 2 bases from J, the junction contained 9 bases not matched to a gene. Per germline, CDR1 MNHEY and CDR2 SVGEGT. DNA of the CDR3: TGTGCCAGCAGTTACTCCCATGGCGGGGGGGCTTTCACAGATACGCAGTATTTT. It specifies CASSYSHGGGAFTDTQYF.

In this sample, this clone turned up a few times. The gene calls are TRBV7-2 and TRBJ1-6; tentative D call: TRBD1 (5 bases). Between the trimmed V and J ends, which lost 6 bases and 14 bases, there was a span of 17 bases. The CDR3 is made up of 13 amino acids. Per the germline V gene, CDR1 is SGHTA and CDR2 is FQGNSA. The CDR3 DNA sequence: TGTGCCAGCAGACGGGTAGGGGTTGGAACCCTCCACTTT. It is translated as CASRRVGVGTLHF. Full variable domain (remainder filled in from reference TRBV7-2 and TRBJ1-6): GAGVSQSPSNKVTEKGKDVELRCDPISGHTALYWYRQSLGQGLEFLIYFQGNSAPDKSGLPSDRFSAERTGGSVSTLTIQRTQQEDSAVYLCASRRVGVGTLHFGNGTRLTVT.

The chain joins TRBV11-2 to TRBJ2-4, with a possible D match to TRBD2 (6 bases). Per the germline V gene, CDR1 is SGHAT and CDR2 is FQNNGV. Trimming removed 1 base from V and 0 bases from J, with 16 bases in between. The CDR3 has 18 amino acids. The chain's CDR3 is CASSLVTAAGRAKNIQYF. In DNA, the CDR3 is TGTGCCAGCAGCTTAGTAACGGCGGCGGGGAGAGCCAAAAACATTCAGTACTTC.